This record covers a single TCR beta chain. The antigen is not known. Use of 60 Vbeta and 13 Jbeta primers characterized the PCR. Profiled with immunoSEQ multiplex PCR; TCRdb holds only in-frame clones, not every one. In the table there are under 85,000 clones, around 68% of which are singletons. These data originate in a study of cytomegalovirus exposure and HLA in healthy donors. Study observations and caveats: DRB1 had the most TCR associations and HLA-C the fewest, a later analysis found, with rates varying by HLA locus. 87-base-pair reads could not separate some V segments, including TRBV6-2 and TRBV6-3.

The CDR3 has 14 amino acids. Between the trimmed V and J ends, which lost 0 bases and 4 bases, there was a span of 10 bases. Per the germline V gene, CDR1 is MNHNY and CDR2 is SVGAGI (reference sequence). The sample was PBMCs. The sequence was collected from a woman aged 30 to 39 in good health and CMV-seronegative. This rearrangement joins TRBV6-6 to TRBJ2-7; no clear D gene. CDR3 nucleotides: TGTGCCAGCAGTTACTCTTCCCGCACTTACGAGCAGTACTTC. This translates into CASSYSSRTYEQYF.